Shown below are 25 T cell receptor beta chains from a single sample sequenced in a study of TIL therapy for anti-PD-1-resistant metastatic lung cancer. The immunoSEQ assay was v3. The data were produced by immunoSEQ multiplex PCR, yet TCRdb's version contains in-frame clones alone and is incomplete. The table records about 50,000 clones, 60% to 85% of them present only once. The time point denotes: pre-treatment sample, taken before nivolumab and TIL therapy. Pleural nodules or supraclavicular lymph nodes made up most of the excised metastases sampled. Specimen: tumor tissue, collected at baseline. Every receptor here comes from a person aged 25 to 80 with non-small cell lung cancer.

This clone was counted many times. The gene calls are TRBV30 and TRBJ1-2; 7 nucleotides agree with TRBD1. Germline-derived CDR1 and CDR2 are GTSNPN and SVGIG (reference sequence). This CDR3 spans 12 amino acids. Losses at the gene ends were 2 bases for V and 4 bases for J; bases not matched to a gene: 1. This CDR3 reads CAWSSGGYGYTF. The CDR3 DNA follows: TGTGCCTGGAGTTCAGGGGGCTATGGCTACACCTTC.

The J gene is TRBJ2-7, the V gene TRBV11-2; 8 positions match TRBD2. Trimming at V came to 2 bases and at J to 3 bases, leaving 6 bases not matched to a gene. CDR1 and CDR2 from the germline V gene are SGHAT and FQNNGV. CDR3 size: 15 residues. CDR3 loop: CASSLMGLEIYEQYF. CDR3 sequence (DNA): TGTGCCAGCAGCTTAATGGGACTAGAGATCTACGAGCAGTACTTC.

This chain uses TRBV28 with TRBJ2-6; no firm D call. CDR3 length: 15 residues. Per the germline V gene, CDR1 is MDHEN and CDR2 is SYDVKM. V lost 7 bases, J lost 4 bases, and 14 bases lay in between. CDR3 residues: CASTELKAGANVLTF. The DNA of the CDR3 is TGTGCCAGCACCGAACTGAAAGCCGGGGCCAACGTCCTGACTTTC.

This clone was picked up one time. The chain joins TRBV5-4 to TRBJ1-1; no definite D call. The CDR3 covers 14 residues. Looked up from germline, CDR1 is SGHNT and CDR2 is YYREEE (reference sequence). Trimming cost V 4 bases and J 1 base, with 11 bases left between them. The CDR3 loop is CASSPAVKNTEAFF. For the CDR3, the DNA is TGTGCCAGCAGCCCCGCGGTGAAGAACACTGAAGCTTTCTTT.

This clone occurred a few times. The CDR3 nucleotides are TGCGCCAGCAGCCAAGAACTCGGGACAGGCTCCTACGAGCAGTACTTC. It is translated as CASSQELGTGSYEQYF. J is TRBJ2-7 and V is TRBV4-3; 8 positions match TRBD1. Germline V lookup: CDR1 LGHNA, CDR2 YSLEER. This CDR3 spans 16 amino acids. V gave up 0 bases and J gave up 0 bases; unmatched junction bases: 4.

The V and J genes are TRBV29-1 and TRBJ2-7; 8 bases align to TRBD1. CDR1 and CDR2 (germline): SQVTM, ANQGSEA. This CDR3 region has 14 residues. J gave up 5 bases and V 8 bases, and 14 bases lay outside the gene matches. CDR3 region: CSSHDWTGKDEQYF. The CDR3 coding sequence is TGCAGCTCCCACGATTGGACAGGGAAAGACGAGCAGTACTTC.

The gene calls are TRBV7-8 and TRBJ2-7; the D is unclear. The V gene's germline CDR1 is SGHVS and CDR2 FQNEAQ. The CDR3 covers 8 residues. The CDR3 sequence is CASSLSAV. The CDR3 nucleotides read TGTGCCAGCAGCTTATCAGCGGTC.

This clone appeared a few times. The chain has TRBV18 and TRBJ2-2; possibly TRBD1 for D (5 bases). CDR3 size: 14 residues. V was trimmed by 4 bases and J by 1 base, leaving 7 bases between them. Germline assignment: CDR1 KGHSH and CDR2 LQKENI. CDR3 protein: CASSQTENTGELFF. CDR3 DNA: TGTGCCAGCTCACAGACAGAGAACACCGGGGAGCTGTTTTTT.

The V gene is TRBV6-1, the J gene TRBJ2-2; 12 bases agree with TRBD2. This CDR3 has 15 amino acids. Germline V gives CDR1 MNHNS, CDR2 SASEGT. V lost 6 bases to trimming and J lost 6 bases; unmatched junction nucleotides: 5. CDR3 bases: TGTGCCAGCAGAAGGACTAGCGGGGACTCCGGGGAGCTGTTTTTT. Encoded protein: CASRRTSGDSGELFF.

This clone has a handful of counts. CDR3 loop: CASSETEQKLLYEQYF. The CDR3 bases are TGTGCCAGCAGTGAAACTGAGCAAAAATTACTCTACGAGCAGTACTTC. The chain recombines TRBV2 with TRBJ2-7; no clear D. The CDR3 has 16 residues. The V and J ends lost 2 bases and 3 bases respectively, with 17 bases between them. CDR1 is SNHLY and CDR2 is FYNNEI in the germline V gene.

The rearrangement links TRBV11-2 to TRBJ1-6; D remains ambiguous. The V gene lost 1 base and the J gene lost 1 base, with 11 bases spanning the gap. The germline V gene has CDR1 SGHAT and CDR2 FQNNGV. The CDR3 has 17 amino acids. In nucleotides, the CDR3 is TGTGCCAGCAGCTTAGGATCCCCGAGTTCCTATAATTCACCCCTCCACTTT. Translation: CASSLGSPSSYNSPLHF. The full variable domain, its missing parts supplied by reference TRBV11-2 and TRBJ1-6, is EAGVAQSPRYKIIEKRQSVAFWCNPISGHATLYWYQQILGQGPKLLIQFQNNGVVDDSQLPKDRFSAERLKGVDSTLKIQPAKLEDSAVYLCASSLGSPSSYNSPLHFGNGTRLTVT.

This clone turned up a few times. CDR3 sequence: CASGRLAGSYEQYF. CDR3 bases: TGTGCCAGTGGGAGACTAGCGGGCTCCTACGAGCAGTACTTC. The chain combines TRBV6-5 with TRBJ2-7; 10 bases fit TRBD2. V lost 9 bases to trimming and J lost 0 bases; unmatched junction nucleotides: 5. CDR3 length: 14 residues. CDR1 is MNHEY and CDR2 is SVGAGI in the germline V gene.

The chain uses TRBV15 and TRBJ2-7, with D hard to call. V lost 1 base and J 2 bases, leaving 12 bases between the germline ends. Germline V gives CDR1 LNHNV, CDR2 YYDKDF (reference sequence). The CDR3 is 15 amino acids. The CDR3 here is CATSRADGKAYEQYF. The DNA of the CDR3 is TGTGCCACCAGCAGAGCGGACGGAAAAGCCTACGAGCAGTACTTC.

The chain uses TRBV4-1 and TRBJ1-1, with unresolved D. CDR1 MGHRA and CDR2 YSYEKL come from the germline V gene. V dropped 0 bases and J dropped 1 base, with 9 bases sitting between them. The CDR3 spans 15 residues. The CDR3 sequence: CASSQDGARNTEAFF. The DNA of the CDR3 is TGCGCCAGCAGCCAAGATGGCGCACGGAACACTGAAGCTTTCTTT.

This clone appeared a few times. The genes are TRBV29-1 and TRBJ2-2, with 8 bases aligning to TRBD2. Trimming cost V 4 bases and J 4 bases; bases outside gene matches: 11. The V gene's germline CDR1 is SQVTM and CDR2 ANQGSEA. The CDR3 contains 16 residues. CDR3 nucleotide sequence: TGCAGCGTTGTATCCCGGGCTAGCGGGCTCACCGGGGAGCTGTTTTTT. Translated: CSVVSRASGLTGELFF.

This clone came up once. The rearrangement joins TRBV7-9 to TRBJ2-7; D unclear. CDR1 and CDR2 from the germline V gene are SEHNR and FQNEAQ (reference sequence). The V end lost 2 bases, the J end lost 4 bases, and 6 bases lay between the germline ends. CDR3 length: 12 residues. The CDR3 here is CASSLKPYEQYF. The CDR3 DNA sequence: TGTGCCAGCAGCTTAAAACCGTACGAGCAGTACTTC.

The J gene is TRBJ2-7, the V gene TRBV9; D is unclear. V was clipped by 0 bases and J by 1 base, with 11 bases between them. This CDR3 has 15 residues. CDR1 and CDR2 (germline): SGDLS, YYNGEE. The CDR3 protein is CASSVGAELSYEQYF. CDR3 in DNA: TGTGCCAGCAGCGTAGGGGCAGAGCTATCCTACGAGCAGTACTTC.

V usage is TRBV5-1 and J usage is TRBJ1-3, with D possibly TRBD1 on 5 matching bases. From germline, CDR1 is SGHRS and CDR2 YFSETQ. Trimming removed 0 bases from V and 0 bases from J, with 13 bases in between. The CDR3 totals 17 residues. CDR3 amino acids: CASSLEGRVTSGNTIYF. The CDR3 nucleotides read TGCGCCAGCAGCTTGGAGGGCAGGGTGACCTCTGGAAACACCATATATTTT.

CDR3 sequence reads: CASRGLPSGRETQYF. Written as DNA, the CDR3 is TGTGCCAGCAGAGGACTGCCCTCCGGGCGGGAGACCCAGTACTTC. V and J are TRBV7-9 and TRBJ2-5, with D perhaps TRBD2 (5 bases). CDR3 size: 15 residues. The V gene lost 6 bases and the J gene lost 5 bases, with 19 bases spanning the gap. Germline V CDR1 and CDR2: SEHNR, FQNEAQ (reference sequence). Full variable domain (rest looked up from reference TRBV7-9 and TRBJ2-5): DTGVSQNPRHKITKRGQNVTFRCDPISEHNRLYWYRQTLGQGPEFLTYFQNEAQLEKSRLLSDRFSAERPKGSFSTLEIQRTEQGDSAMYLCASRGLPSGRETQYFGPGTRLLVL.

The V call is TRBV30, the J call TRBJ1-2; TRBD1 is a possible D gene (6 bases). The V end was cut by 2 bases, the J end by 2 bases, with 15 bases between. This CDR3 contains 15 residues. The germline V gene encodes CDR1 GTSNPN and CDR2 SVGIG (reference sequence). As DNA, the CDR3 is TGTGCCTGGAGTCTCCTTCCAGGGGTGAACTATGGCTACACCTTC. Translating it yields CAWSLLPGVNYGYTF.

J is TRBJ2-1 and V is TRBV6-1, with D possibly TRBD2 on 6 matching bases. Germline loops: CDR1 MNHNS, CDR2 SASEGT. The germline V and J ends were trimmed by 3 bases and 12 bases, with 12 bases remaining between them. The CDR3 has 12 amino acids. CDR3 DNA: TGTGCCAGCAGTGACCCTCCTAGCGCGCAGTTCTTC. This translates into CASSDPPSAQFF.

The CDR3 loop is CASSLGTGPNTEAFF. CDR3 in DNA: TGTGCCAGCAGCTTAGGGACAGGGCCGAACACTGAAGCTTTCTTT. The chain combines TRBV7-2 with TRBJ1-1; 8 bases align to TRBD1. After removal of 1 base from V and 1 base from J, the junction contained 2 bases not matched to a gene. Germline assignment: CDR1 SGHTA and CDR2 FQGNSA. The CDR3 consists of 15 residues.

This clone appeared a few times. The CDR3 nucleotides are TGTGCCAGCTCAGACGTAAGTCGAGCGGATCCCTACGAGCAGTACTTC. Encoded protein: CASSDVSRADPYEQYF. This chain connects TRBV18 to TRBJ2-7; TRBD2 might be the D (5 bases). Trimming took off 5 bases at V and 2 bases at J, with 19 bases between the two ends. This CDR3 region has 16 residues. Germline lookup yields CDR1 KGHSH and CDR2 LQKENI.

This clone has a handful of counts. The chain is built from TRBV6-5 and TRBJ1-1; D may be TRBD1 (6 bases). V was trimmed by 6 bases and J by 4 bases, leaving 15 bases between them. The CDR3 runs 14 residues. CDR1 and CDR2 from the germline V gene are MNHEY and SVGAGI. The CDR3: CASRPPTGFTEAFF. CDR3 DNA sequence: TGTGCCAGCAGGCCCCCAACAGGGTTCACTGAAGCTTTCTTT.

In this sample, this clone turned up a few times. V is TRBV18 and J is TRBJ2-1; 7 nucleotides align to TRBD1. The germline V gene has CDR1 KGHSH and CDR2 LQKENI. Germline trimming cut 2 bases from V and 3 bases from J; bases unmatched to any gene: 7. The CDR3 spans 16 residues. CDR3 in amino acids: CASSPDPQGDYNEQFF. In DNA form, the CDR3 reads TGTGCCAGCTCACCAGATCCTCAGGGGGACTACAATGAGCAGTTCTTC. Drawing the rest from reference TRBV18 and TRBJ2-1, the complete variable domain is NAGVMQNPRHLVRRRGQEARLRCSPMKGHSHVYWYRQLPEEGLKFMVYLQKENIIDESGMPKERFSAEFPKEGPSILRIQQVVRGDSAAYFCASSPDPQGDYNEQFFGPGTRLTVL.